This T cell receptor beta chain is drawn from a study of blood T cell repertoires in COVID-19. Study-wide context: Material from acute and convalescent COVID-19 was sourced from the United States, Italy and Spain. Sample material is recorded as cDNA or gDNA derived from T cells, B-cell-depleted T cells, or PBMCs.

Enrolled during active infection, Seattle patients were then followed longitudinally. There are 17 residues in the CDR3. In the original processing: Reference gene primer amplification gave estimated nucleated cell counts. Clones were sequenced by immunoSEQ multiplex PCR, and TCRdb holds only the in-frame ones, with some missing. D and trimming were read from the DNA, whereas the V and J calls and clone size are those reported in that table. Here the sample spans 150,000 to 200,000 clones, about four fifths being singletons. This sequence was found in a woman in her sixties or seventies with COVID-19, enrolled during active disease. V usage is TRBV21-1 and J usage is TRBJ2-3; the table gives TRBD2 as D, unverified against the DNA. TRBV21-1 is a known pseudogene. The material sequenced was peripheral blood. The CDR3 region is CASSKRTSGGPPDTQYF. CDR3 DNA: TGTGCCAGCAGCAAAAGGACTAGCGGGGGGCCCCCGGATACGCAGTATTTT.